Each of the 32 T cell receptor beta chains below was sequenced from the same sample in a study of T cell responses to AZD1222 COVID-19 vaccine. Clones were read by immunoSEQ multiplex PCR, and TCRdb kept only the in-frame ones, dropping some. The sample shows 75,000 to 95,000 clones, roughly 85% of them seen only once. The sequenced sample was peripheral blood, obtained 28 days after the second AZD1222 dose. The receptors here all came from an adult who received the AZD1222 COVID-19 vaccine.

V usage is TRBV7-2 and J usage is TRBJ2-5; 11 nucleotides line up with TRBD1. This CDR3 region has 15 residues. Germline lookup yields CDR1 SGHTA and CDR2 FQGNSA. V shed 4 bases, J shed 4 bases, and the junction held 5 bases outside the gene matches. The CDR3, as DNA: TGTGCCAGCAGCTCGGACAGGGGGCGAGGAGAGACCCAGTACTTC. Amino acid sequence: CASSSDRGRGETQYF.

The chain employs TRBV5-1 and TRBJ1-1; D ambiguous. The CDR3 is 14 amino acids. V was pared by 5 bases and J by 1 base, with 12 bases between. Germline CDR1 and CDR2: SGHRS and YFSETQ. The CDR3 DNA is TGCGCCAGCAGGTTTCTGGACGGGAACACTGAAGCTTTCTTT. Its translation is CASRFLDGNTEAFF.

V usage is TRBV2 and J usage is TRBJ2-7, with 8 bases aligning to TRBD2. J gave up 4 bases and V 6 bases, and 11 bases lay outside the gene matches. This CDR3 region has 15 residues. Germline assignment: CDR1 SNHLY and CDR2 FYNNEI. The CDR3 DNA reads as TGTGCCAGCAGCGACCCCCCGGGCGGGGGGTACGAGCAGTACTTC. This sequence encodes CASSDPPGGGYEQYF.

J is TRBJ2-7 and V is TRBV7-8; 9 nucleotides match TRBD2. This CDR3 contains 15 residues. Looked up from germline, CDR1 is SGHVS and CDR2 is FQNEAQ. V trimming: 0 bases; J trimming: 3 bases; junction bases outside the gene matches: 3. The CDR3 protein is CASSLASGSGYEQYF. CDR3 bases: TGTGCCAGCAGCTTAGCTAGCGGGAGTGGCTACGAGCAGTACTTC.

The chain uses TRBV6-2 or TRBV6-3 and TRBJ2-7, with unresolved D. Trimming shortened V by 4 bases and J by 7 bases, and 11 bases separated the two germline ends. The CDR3 runs to 12 residues. Germline assignment: CDR1 MNHEY and CDR2 SVGEGT. Here the CDR3 DNA reads TGTGCCAGCAGTTCCCAGGCATGGGAGCAGTACTTC. The encoded protein is CASSSQAWEQYF.

This clone was seen a single time. The chain links TRBV11-3 to TRBJ1-3, with a weak D call TRBD1 (6 bases). Germline CDR1 is SGHNT and CDR2 is YENEEA. CDR3 size: 17 residues. The germline V and J ends were trimmed by 6 bases and 2 bases, with 20 bases remaining between them. The CDR3 is CASSLLPRQAPGNTIYF. Written as DNA, the CDR3 is TGTGCCAGCAGTCTCCTCCCTCGACAGGCCCCTGGAAACACCATATATTTT.

The chain couples TRBV10-1 to TRBJ2-1; 10 bases fit TRBD2. The CDR3 is made up of 15 amino acids. Germline CDR1 WNHNN, CDR2 SYGVQD (reference sequence). V dropped 4 bases and J dropped 6; count of bases not matched to a gene: 6. CDR3 sequence reads: CASSGLAGAGNEQFF. DNA of the CDR3: TGCGCCAGCAGTGGGCTAGCGGGAGCCGGCAATGAGCAGTTCTTC.

The table lists this clone with a count of one. The chain is built from TRBV2 and TRBJ2-1; 9 bases align to TRBD2. Trimming cost V 8 bases and J 6 bases; bases outside gene matches: 8. In germline, CDR1 is SNHLY, CDR2 FYNNEI. The CDR3 has 14 residues. The DNA for the CDR3 is TGTGCCAGCGCCTGGCGGGGGGGCTCCAATGAGCAGTTCTTC. This gives the protein CASAWRGGSNEQFF.

The genes are TRBV4-1 and TRBJ2-2; TRBD2 might be the D (6 bases). The germline V gene has CDR1 MGHRA and CDR2 YSYEKL. CDR3 length: 15 amino acids. V was cut by 3 bases and J by 1 base, with 9 bases left in between. The CDR3 nucleotides read TGCGCCAGCAGCCACTCCGGGAGGAACACCGGGGAGCTGTTTTTT. Encoded protein: CASSHSGRNTGELFF.

The sample holds a few counts of this clone. The genes are TRBV5-4 and TRBJ2-4; D is perhaps TRBD1 (6 bases). V lost 3 bases to trimming and J lost 1 base, with 8 bases between them. Germline V gene lookup returns CDR1 SGHNT and CDR2 YYREEE (reference sequence). CDR3 size: 14 residues. CDR3 sequence reads: CASSSQGAKNIQYF. The CDR3 region has the DNA TGTGCCAGCAGCTCCCAGGGGGCCAAAAACATTCAGTACTTC.

The rearrangement uses TRBV6-5 and TRBJ1-2, with 11 bases aligning to TRBD1. The CDR3 covers 14 residues. J was trimmed by 7 bases and V by 5 bases; bases with no gene match: 6. Germline lookup yields CDR1 MNHEY and CDR2 SVGAGI. CDR3 sequence reads: CASSHGQGAVGYTF. CDR3 sequence (DNA): TGTGCCAGCAGTCATGGACAGGGGGCGGTTGGCTACACCTTC.

The genes are TRBV5-6 and TRBJ2-7, with no clear D. V was cut by 1 base and J by 5 bases, with 4 bases left in between. The germline V gene encodes CDR1 SGHDT and CDR2 YYEEEE. The CDR3 contains 11 residues. CDR3 residues: CASSLRNEQYF. As DNA, the CDR3 is TGTGCCAGCAGCTTGCGGAACGAGCAGTACTTC.

The V gene is TRBV29-1, the J gene TRBJ2-1; no clear D gene. Germline V lookup: CDR1 SQVTM, CDR2 ANQGSEA. The CDR3 runs to 11 residues. Trimming took 2 bases from V and 5 from J, leaving 4 bases between them. The CDR3 here is CSVENNNEQFF. For the CDR3, the DNA is TGCAGCGTTGAAAATAACAATGAGCAGTTCTTC.

The V call is TRBV18, the J call TRBJ2-1, with 7 bases matching TRBD2. V trimming: 6 bases; J trimming: 8 bases; junction bases outside the gene matches: 7. The V gene's germline CDR1 is KGHSH and CDR2 LQKENI. The CDR3 loop spans 13 amino acids. DNA of the CDR3: TGTGCCAGCTCCTCCGGAGGGAGGGATGAGCAGTTCTTC. Protein: CASSSGGRDEQFF. Together with reference TRBV18 and TRBJ2-1, the CDR3 gives the full variable domain: NAGVMQNPRHLVRRRGQEARLRCSPMKGHSHVYWYRQLPEEGLKFMVYLQKENIIDESGMPKERFSAEFPKEGPSILRIQQVVRGDSAAYFCASSSGGRDEQFFGPGTRLTVL.

The chain recombines TRBV7-9 with TRBJ2-7, with TRBD1 as a possible D gene (6 bases). Germline V gene sequence: CDR1 SEHNR, CDR2 FQNEAQ (reference sequence). V was shortened by 5 bases and J by 7 bases, with 18 bases between the two germline ends. This CDR3 is 14 amino acids long. The CDR3 region has the DNA TGTGCCAGCAGCCCCAGGGGCGTCACCCGGGAGCAGTACTTC. It specifies CASSPRGVTREQYF.

This rearrangement joins TRBV2 to TRBJ1-6; tentatively, D is TRBD1 (6 bases). The CDR3 has 14 residues. Trimming cost V 4 bases and J 10 bases, with 14 bases left between them. CDR1 and CDR2 from the germline V gene are SNHLY and FYNNEI. The CDR3 is CASSGQAGRSPLHF. CDR3 in DNA: TGTGCCAGCAGTGGACAGGCAGGGAGGTCACCCCTCCACTTT. Complete variable domain (other parts from reference TRBV2 and TRBJ1-6): EPEVTQTPSHQVTQMGQEVILRCVPISNHLYFYWYRQILGQKVEFLVSFYNNEISEKSEIFDDQFSVERPDGSNFTLKIRSTKLEDSAMYFCASSGQAGRSPLHFGNGTRLTVT.

This clone was detected a few times. The chain couples TRBV24-1 to TRBJ2-2, with unresolved D. This CDR3 has 14 amino acids. CDR1 is KGHDR and CDR2 is SFDVKD in the germline V gene. Trimming stripped 1 base from V and 6 bases from J, with 8 bases between. Here the CDR3 reads CATSDFEAAGELFF. The DNA for the CDR3 is TGTGCCACCAGTGATTTCGAGGCGGCCGGGGAGCTGTTTTTT.

V and J are TRBV7-2 and TRBJ2-7; tentatively, D is TRBD1 or TRBD2 (7 bases each). The germline V gene has CDR1 SGHTA and CDR2 FQGNSA. This CDR3 contains 14 residues. Trimming left V 0 bases short and J 10 bases short, with 16 bases between. The DNA of the CDR3 is TGTGCCAGCAGCTTAGCCGGGGGGAGGGACAGACAGTACTTC. Protein product: CASSLAGGRDRQYF.

In this sample, this clone turned up a few times. V gene TRBV4-3 combines with J gene TRBJ1-2; TRBD1 agrees at 9 bases. CDR3 size: 17 residues. V shed 0 bases, J shed 4 bases, and the junction held 9 bases outside the gene matches. The V gene's germline CDR1 is LGHNA and CDR2 YSLEER. The CDR3 spells CASSQDGGTGFGYGYTF. CDR3 bases: TGCGCCAGCAGCCAAGATGGGGGGACAGGGTTTGGCTATGGCTACACCTTC.

The sample holds a few counts of this clone. The genes are TRBV5-1 and TRBJ1-1, with TRBD1 matching over 11 bases. Trimming at V came to 4 bases and at J to 4 bases, leaving 6 bases not matched to a gene. There are 15 residues in the CDR3. Germline CDR1 reads SGHRS; CDR2 reads YFSETQ. In DNA, the CDR3 is TGCGCCAGCAGCGACCAGGGACAGGGGGGCACTGAAGCTTTCTTT. Residues: CASSDQGQGGTEAFF.

This clone has only one observation. The chain is built from TRBV30 and TRBJ1-5; 8 nucleotides align to TRBD1. The junction had 7 bases not matched to a gene; V was cut back by 1 base and J by 2 bases. Germline V CDR1 and CDR2: GTSNPN, SVGIG (reference sequence). The CDR3 covers 16 residues. CDR3 DNA: TGTGCCTGGAGTGACAGGGGGGGCCAGGGCAATCAGCCCCAGCATTTT. Protein product: CAWSDRGGQGNQPQHF.

This clone came up once. The chain uses TRBV7-9 and TRBJ2-3, with TRBD2 identical over 7 bases. Germline V CDR1 and CDR2: SEHNR, FQNEAQ (reference sequence). The V segment lost 5 bases and the J segment 7 bases; nucleotides outside the gene matches: 12. There are 15 residues in the CDR3. The CDR3 region is CASSVLAGPLHTQYF. The CDR3 bases are TGTGCCAGCAGCGTTTTAGCGGGCCCACTACATACGCAGTATTTT.

The sample holds one count of this clone. The chain is built from TRBV5-1 and TRBJ2-3; 11 bases align to TRBD2. V gave up 5 bases and J gave up 4 bases; unmatched junction bases: 6. The CDR3 length is 15 residues. Germline loops: CDR1 SGHRS, CDR2 YFSETQ. CDR3 loop: CASRFSGGAPDTQYF. CDR3 DNA sequence: TGCGCCAGCAGATTTAGCGGGGGGGCCCCAGATACGCAGTATTTT.

J is TRBJ2-1 and V is TRBV7-6; D is perhaps TRBD1 (6 bases). Deletions cut 1 base from V and 8 bases from J, with 15 bases between. This CDR3 is built from 15 residues. Germline V lookup: CDR1 SGHVS, CDR2 FNYEAQ. The CDR3 DNA reads as TGTGCCAGCAGCTTAGTTAGGCGGGCAGGGGATGAGCAGTTCTTC. It codes for CASSLVRRAGDEQFF.

On this clone: Within the sample, other DNA sequences also encode this same CDR3. The chain has TRBV12-3 or TRBV12-4 and TRBJ1-1; possible D gene TRBD1, 5 bases. V lost 1 base and J 7 bases, leaving 7 bases between the germline ends. This CDR3 has 12 residues. Here the CDR3 reads CASSLGTGEAFF. The CDR3 DNA sequence: TGTGCCAGCAGTTTAGGTACAGGTGAAGCTTTCTTT.

This clone was seen once. The chain uses TRBV5-1 and TRBJ1-6; TRBD1 might be the D (5 bases). This CDR3 is built from 13 residues. CDR1 and CDR2 from the germline V gene are SGHRS and YFSETQ. V gave up 5 bases and J gave up 9 bases, with 12 bases separating them. CDR3: CASSSDGTSPLHF. CDR3 bases: TGCGCCAGCAGTTCCGACGGGACTTCACCCCTCCACTTT.

The gene calls are TRBV29-1 and TRBJ1-2; a weak D match, TRBD1 (6 bases). Germline V lookup: CDR1 SQVTM, CDR2 ANQGSEA. V dropped 6 bases and J dropped 1 base, with 21 bases sitting between them. The CDR3 has 16 residues. CDR3 coding DNA: TGCAGCGTGGGGGCCCCCCCCGGGGCACGTAACTATGGCTACACCTTC. Its translation is CSVGAPPGARNYGYTF.

The V and J genes are TRBV28 and TRBJ2-3; maybe TRBD2 (5 bases). Looked up from germline, CDR1 is MDHEN and CDR2 is SYDVKM. V lost 3 bases and J lost 7, with 5 bases in between. The CDR3 length is 11 residues. The CDR3 bases are TGTGCCAGCAGTTTCGGGAATACGCAGTATTTT. Its translation: CASSFGNTQYF.

The CDR3 DNA is TGTGCCAGTAGTGGTGTGACAGGGTACTATGGCTACACCTTC. Translated, it gives CASSGVTGYYGYTF. This sequence joins TRBV19 and TRBJ1-2; 7 bases agree with TRBD1. This CDR3 spans 14 amino acids. V dropped 5 bases and J dropped 3; count of bases not matched to a gene: 6. The germline CDR1 and CDR2 sequences are LNHDA and SQIVND (reference sequence).

The gene calls are TRBV19 and TRBJ1-4; maybe TRBD1 (6 bases). The germline gives CDR1 LNHDA, CDR2 SQIVND (reference sequence). The CDR3 spans 15 residues. V shed 3 bases and J shed 7 bases, with 15 bases lying between them. CDR3 residues: CASSIGGTMGEKLFF. The CDR3 nucleotides are TGTGCCAGTAGTATTGGAGGGACAATGGGTGAAAAACTGTTTTTT.

V gene TRBV5-1 combines with J gene TRBJ2-3; 7 bases agree with TRBD1. V gave up 0 bases and J gave up 3 bases; unmatched junction bases: 7. The CDR3 is 16 residues long. CDR1 and CDR2 (germline): SGHRS, YFSETQ. The CDR3 spells CASSLVGAGGTDTQYF. CDR3 in DNA: TGCGCCAGCAGCTTGGTGGGGGCAGGGGGTACAGATACGCAGTATTTT.

This chain links TRBV5-1 with TRBJ2-5; TRBD2 agrees at 12 bases. This CDR3 contains 16 residues. The trim removed 4 bases at V and 4 bases at J, leaving 8 bases unmatched. Germline CDR1 is SGHRS and CDR2 is YFSETQ. The chain's CDR3 is CASSPRTSGTGETQYF. In nucleotides, the CDR3 is TGCGCCAGCAGCCCCAGGACTAGCGGGACGGGAGAGACCCAGTACTTC.